Presented here are 23 T cell receptor beta chains from one specimen sequenced in a study of CXCR3-negative and CXCR3-positive naive CD8 T cells. 5' RACE with UMI labels generated the TRB cDNA libraries. TCRdb reprocessed the 5' RACE reads and keeps a single row for each CDR3 protein, giving no DNA. The table gives 100,000 or so distinct CDR3 sequences; the top ten clones make up around 1.5% of it. The sample comprised naive CXCR3- CD8+ T cells from blood. Subset described: CD45RO-CCR7+CD27+CD95- naive CD8+ T cells lacking CXCR3 (TNR3-). The receptors were sampled from a human donor in good health. Some clones in this sample may be carry-over from other donors' samples.

J is TRBJ2-7 and V is TRBV29-1. The CDR3 is 11 amino acids. Looked up from germline, CDR1 is SQVTM and CDR2 is ANQGSEA. This chain's CDR3 is CSVGEFYEQYF.

The V and J genes are TRBV7-9 and TRBJ1-2. The CDR3 extends over 12 amino acids. Germline V gene data show CDR1 as SEHNR and CDR2 as FQNEAQ (reference sequence). The CDR3: CASSLGSMDYTF.

This chain links TRBV3-1 with TRBJ1-1; TCRdb's D gene call, TRBD1, goes unchecked for lack of DNA. The CDR3 consists of 15 residues. Germline-derived CDR1 and CDR2 are LGHDT and YNNKEL (reference sequence). The CDR3 loop is CASSPAGGADTEAFF.

This chain links TRBV20-1 with TRBJ2-5. Germline V gives CDR1 DFQATT, CDR2 SNEGSKA (reference sequence). The CDR3 has 15 residues. The chain's CDR3 is CSAIFRENPQETQYF.

The CDR3 spells CASSLISGPNTEAFF. The J gene is TRBJ1-1, the V gene TRBV4-1. The CDR3 runs 15 residues. Germline V gene data show CDR1 as MGHRA and CDR2 as YSYEKL.

J is TRBJ2-1 and V is TRBV28; the D call of TRBD2 rests on TCRdb alone, since no DNA is present to check it. The length of the CDR3 is 15 residues. Per germline, CDR1 MDHEN and CDR2 SYDVKM. CDR3: CASSSASGGGNEQFF.

CDR3 sequence reads: CASSIDRSYNEQFF. The V gene is TRBV19, the J gene TRBJ2-1. Germline CDR1 is LNHDA and CDR2 is SQIVND (reference sequence). The CDR3 length is 14 residues.

The chain couples TRBV28 to TRBJ2-5. The CDR3 is 13 residues long. The germline V gene has CDR1 MDHEN and CDR2 SYDVKM. This CDR3 is CASSLKNQETQDF.

This rearrangement joins TRBV4-3 to TRBJ2-5. This CDR3 is 14 amino acids long. Germline-derived CDR1 and CDR2 are LGHNA and YSLEER. CDR3: CASSQENSQETQYF.

This sequence joins TRBV15 and TRBJ2-1; TCRdb's D gene call, TRBD1, goes unchecked for lack of DNA. The CDR3 covers 13 residues. The germline CDR1 and CDR2 sequences are LNHNV and YYDKDF (reference sequence). The CDR3 loop reads CATSNGGRNEQFF.

V and J are TRBV29-1 and TRBJ1-2; no DNA is available, so the TRBD1 call from TCRdb remains unchecked. The CDR3 consists of 13 residues. Germline V lookup: CDR1 SQVTM, CDR2 ANQGSEA. The CDR3 loop is CSVGTATNYGYTF.

The chain uses TRBV4-3 and TRBJ2-2; TCRdb reports TRBD1, a call that lacks DNA to check it against. The CDR3 length is 18 residues. Germline V gene data show CDR1 as LGHNA and CDR2 as YSLEER. The CDR3 region is CASSQDRGRGRNTGELFF.

The chain links TRBV11-2 to TRBJ2-1; the D call from TCRdb, TRBD1, cannot be confirmed without DNA. CDR3 size: 16 residues. CDR1 SGHAT and CDR2 FQNNGV come from the germline V gene. The CDR3 loop reads CASRTVSAGLYNEQFF.

The chain has TRBV14 and TRBJ2-7; the D call of TRBD2 rests on TCRdb alone, since no DNA is present to check it. This CDR3 region has 17 residues. Germline V CDR1 and CDR2: SGHDN, FVKESK. The CDR3 loop is CASSQAAGQRGYYEQYF.

This chain connects TRBV7-9 to TRBJ1-1. The CDR3 runs 13 residues. CDR1 SEHNR and CDR2 FQNEAQ come from the germline V gene (reference sequence). The CDR3 region is CASSLLTDTEAFF.

The V and J genes are TRBV4-1 and TRBJ2-1; TCRdb selects TRBD2, and the lack of DNA leaves this call unchecked. Per germline, CDR1 MGHRA and CDR2 YSYEKL. The CDR3 consists of 19 residues. The CDR3 here is CASSQEPGLAGGSYNEQFF.

The chain combines TRBV29-1 with TRBJ2-7; TCRdb designates TRBD1, a call that cannot be tested without DNA. Germline V CDR1 and CDR2: SQVTM, ANQGSEA. The CDR3 contains 13 residues. The CDR3 reads CSVSGKSSYEQYF.

This chain joins TRBV6-6 and TRBJ2-2; TCRdb proposes TRBD1, but this gene call is untestable without DNA. The CDR3 is made up of 16 amino acids. Germline CDR1 MNHNY, CDR2 SVGAGI (reference sequence). CDR3 sequence reads: CSSSYSNPGTGGELFF.

The CDR3 here is CASSSSGREDNEQFF. The rearrangement uses TRBV7-9 and TRBJ2-1; TCRdb designates TRBD2, a call that cannot be tested without DNA. Germline CDR1 is SEHNR and CDR2 is FQNEAQ (reference sequence). There are 15 residues in the CDR3.

V gene TRBV6-5 combines with J gene TRBJ2-3; TCRdb returns TRBD1, unconfirmable since there is no DNA. The germline V gene encodes CDR1 MNHEY and CDR2 SVGAGI. The CDR3 totals 14 residues. CDR3 in amino acids: CASSWTGAGDTQYF.

The chain links TRBV28 to TRBJ2-3; absent DNA, TCRdb's TRBD2 call cannot be checked. Germline CDR1 reads MDHEN; CDR2 reads SYDVKM. This CDR3 has 15 amino acids. This chain's CDR3 is CASSPSGLSTDTQYF.

The chain links TRBV20-1 to TRBJ2-2. Germline CDR1 is DFQATT and CDR2 is SNEGSKA (reference sequence). The CDR3 has 13 amino acids. The CDR3 sequence: CSAREPNTGELFF.

This sequence joins TRBV5-1 and TRBJ1-1; absent DNA, TCRdb's TRBD1 call cannot be checked. The CDR3 is 15 residues long. Looked up from germline, CDR1 is SGHRS and CDR2 is YFSETQ. The CDR3 here is CASSLVAPGDTEAFF. Variable domain in full (rest from reference TRBV5-1 and TRBJ1-1): KAGVTQTPRYLIKTRGQQVTLSCSPISGHRSVSWYQQTPGQGLQFLFEYFSETQRNKGNFPGRFSGRQFSNSRSEMNVSTLELGDSALYLCASSLVAPGDTEAFFGQGTRLTVV.